These T cell receptor beta chains were read from a single sample in a study of T cell clones after liver transplantation. TCRdb keeps only in-frame clones here, not all; method: immunoSEQ multiplex PCR. The sample consists of over 25,000 clones, around 94% of them appearing once. The specimen comprised CD8+ T cells from blood, sampled 12 months after liver transplant. The receptors were sampled from a human patient who received a liver transplant. Certain T cells may be donor cells from the graft. Each CDR3 is given with its conserved first and last residue. D genes are given only for firm matches. Part of the rows lack a size; the others show once, few, many or a class for expanded clones.

v_gene	d_gene	abundance	j_gene	CDR3aa	CDR3nt
TRBV27	TRBD1	-	TRBJ2-5	CASSLGQGGPAQYF	TGTGCCAGCAGTTTGGGACAGGGGGGCCCGGCCCAGTACTTC
TRBV10-3	-	-	TRBJ1-5	CAISEGTGYSNQPQHF	TGTGCCATCAGTGAGGGGACCGGATATAGCAATCAGCCCCAGCATTTT
TRBV6-5	-	-	TRBJ1-2	CASSYLRGEGYTF	TGTGCCAGCAGTTACCTTCGGGGGGAGGGCTACACCTTC
TRBV27	-	-	TRBJ2-7	CASSIGGSYEQYF	TGTGCCAGCAGTATCGGCGGGTCCTACGAGCAGTACTTC
TRBV13	-	-	TRBJ2-7	CASRTRGGPYEQYF	TGTGCCAGCAGAACCAGAGGGGGGCCCTACGAGCAGTACTTC
TRBV9	-	-	TRBJ2-1	CASSVAGADYNEQFF	TGTGCCAGCAGCGTAGCGGGAGCAGACTACAATGAGCAGTTCTTC
TRBV27	TRBD2	few	TRBJ2-7	CASTPSAGPSSYEQYF	TGTGCCAGCACCCCTTCAGCGGGGCCCAGCTCCTACGAGCAGTACTTC
TRBV4-1	TRBD2	once	TRBJ2-7	CASSQGGSPLYEQYF	TGCGCCAGCAGCCAGGGCGGGAGCCCGCTTTACGAGCAGTACTTC
TRBV2	-	-	TRBJ1-2	CASSLQGTGGYTF	TGTGCCAGCAGTTTACAGGGAACAGGTGGCTACACCTTC
TRBV7-2	TRBD2	-	TRBJ2-7	CASSSDGEGSYEQYF	TGTGCCAGCAGCTCAGACGGGGAGGGTTCCTACGAGCAGTACTTC
TRBV30	-	-	TRBJ1-2	CAWSALPGVAAYGYTF	TGTGCCTGGAGTGCACTACCTGGAGTTGCTGCCTATGGCTACACCTTC
TRBV12-5	-	-	TRBJ1-2	CASAPLRGDGYTF	TGTGCTAGTGCCCCCCTGAGGGGAGATGGCTACACCTTC
TRBV7-2	TRBD2	-	TRBJ2-1	CASSLRDYSYNEQFF	TGTGCCAGCAGCCTAAGGGACTACTCCTACAATGAGCAGTTCTTC
TRBV27	-	-	TRBJ2-7	CASSTTPRGTTYEQYF	TGTGCCAGCAGCACCACCCCCCGGGGAACCACCTACGAGCAGTACTTC
TRBV7-8	-	-	TRBJ1-1	CASSLGTEALNTEAFF	TGTGCCAGCAGCTTAGGGACAGAAGCCTTGAACACTGAAGCTTTCTTT
TRBV11-2	-	-	TRBJ2-7	CASSLGGSSYEQYF	TGTGCCAGCAGCTTGGGCGGAAGCTCCTACGAGCAGTACTTC
TRBV5-5	-	-	TRBJ2-7	CASSLRPTYEQYF	TGTGCCAGCAGCCTACGGCCAACCTACGAGCAGTACTTC
TRBV11-3	-	-	TRBJ2-7	CASSPVGNGYEQYF	TGTGCCAGCAGCCCCGTCGGGAACGGCTACGAGCAGTACTTC
TRBV5-1	-	-	TRBJ1-2	CASSSEEAAYGYTF	TGCGCCAGCAGCTCGGAGGAGGCGGCCTATGGCTACACCTTC
TRBV21-1	-	-	TRBJ1-1	CASSRKRRNMNTEAFF	TGTGCCAGCAGCCGGAAACGACGGAACATGAACACTGAAGCTTTCTTT
TRBV4-1	-	-	TRBJ1-3	CASSYRTGSGNTIYF	TGCGCCAGCAGCTATAGGACTGGCTCTGGAAACACCATATATTTT
TRBV13	TRBD1	-	TRBJ1-1	CASSFRTGNTEAFF	TGTGCCAGCAGCTTTAGGACAGGGAACACTGAAGCTTTCTTT
TRBV13	-	-	TRBJ2-7	CASSSTLTRSYEQYF	TGTGCCAGCAGCTCCACGTTGACTAGAAGCTACGAGCAGTACTTC
TRBV13	-	-	TRBJ2-7	CASSLGGRAHEQYF	TGTGCCAGCAGCTTGGGCGGGCGGGCCCACGAGCAGTACTTC
TRBV7-2	TRBD1	-	TRBJ1-2	CASSKGQGRNYGYTF	TGTGCCAGCAGCAAAGGACAGGGGCGTAACTATGGCTACACCTTC
TRBV19	-	-	TRBJ1-1	CASRNTREAFF	TGTGCCAGTAGAAACACCAGAGAAGCTTTCTTT
TRBV27	TRBD1	-	TRBJ1-5	CASSAGGHQPQHF	TGTGCCAGCAGCGCAGGGGGCCACCAGCCCCAGCATTTT
TRBV27	-	-	TRBJ2-2	CASSVDSVGELFF	TGTGCCAGCAGCGTGGACTCCGTCGGGGAGCTGTTTTTT
TRBV7-9	-	-	TRBJ2-7	CASSSQVDEQYF	TGTGCCAGCAGCTCACAGGTGGACGAGCAGTACTTC
TRBV10-1	-	-	TRBJ2-1	CASSETGNDNEQFF	TGCGCCAGCAGTGAGACAGGGAACGACAATGAGCAGTTCTTC
TRBV19	-	-	TRBJ2-1	CASSRPSEEQFF	TGTGCCAGTAGTCGGCCTAGCGAAGAGCAGTTCTTC
TRBV7-3	TRBD1	-	TRBJ1-1	CASSPTGGNTEAFF	TGTGCCAGCAGCCCGACAGGGGGCAACACTGAAGCTTTCTTT
TRBV28	-	-	TRBJ2-2	CASREVSNTGELFF	TGTGCCAGCAGGGAGGTTTCTAACACCGGGGAGCTGTTTTTT